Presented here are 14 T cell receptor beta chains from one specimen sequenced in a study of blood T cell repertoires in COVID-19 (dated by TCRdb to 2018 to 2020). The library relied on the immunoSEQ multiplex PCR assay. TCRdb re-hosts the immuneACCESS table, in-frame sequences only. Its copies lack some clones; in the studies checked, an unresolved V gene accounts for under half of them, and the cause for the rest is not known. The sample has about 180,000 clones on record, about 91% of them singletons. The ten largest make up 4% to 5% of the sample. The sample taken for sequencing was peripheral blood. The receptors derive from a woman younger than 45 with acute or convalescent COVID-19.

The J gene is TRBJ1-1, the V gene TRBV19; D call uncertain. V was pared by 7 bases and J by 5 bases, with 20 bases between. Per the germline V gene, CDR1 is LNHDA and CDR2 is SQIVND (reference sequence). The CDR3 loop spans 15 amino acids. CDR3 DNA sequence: TGTGCCAGTACCTCCGGTCCGGCAAGAGGAACTGAAGCTTTCTTT. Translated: CASTSGPARGTEAFF.

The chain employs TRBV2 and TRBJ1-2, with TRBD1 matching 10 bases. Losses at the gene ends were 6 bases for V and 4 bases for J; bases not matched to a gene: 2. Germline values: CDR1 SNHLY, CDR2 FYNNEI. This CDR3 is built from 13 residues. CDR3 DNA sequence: TGTGCCAGCAGGGGACAGGGGTCCTATGGCTACACCTTC. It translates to CASRGQGSYGYTF.

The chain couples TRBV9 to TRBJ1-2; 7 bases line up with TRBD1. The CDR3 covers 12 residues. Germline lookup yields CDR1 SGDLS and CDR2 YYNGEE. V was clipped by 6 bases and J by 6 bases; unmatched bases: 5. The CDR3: CASTRDSDGYTF. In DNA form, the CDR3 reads TGTGCCAGCACCAGGGACAGCGATGGCTACACCTTC.

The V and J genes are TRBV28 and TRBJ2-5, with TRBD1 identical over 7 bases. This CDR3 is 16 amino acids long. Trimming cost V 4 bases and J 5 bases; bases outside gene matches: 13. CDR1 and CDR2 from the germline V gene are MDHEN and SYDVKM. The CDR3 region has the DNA TGTGCCAGCAGTTCAGGGGACAGTTTACTCCGGGAGACCCAGTACTTC. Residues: CASSSGDSLLRETQYF. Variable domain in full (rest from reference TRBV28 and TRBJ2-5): DVKVTQSSRYLVKRTGEKVFLECVQDMDHENMFWYRQDPGLGLRLIYFSYDVKMKEKGDIPEGYSVSREKKERFSLILESASTNQTSMYLCASSSGDSLLRETQYFGPGTRLLVL.

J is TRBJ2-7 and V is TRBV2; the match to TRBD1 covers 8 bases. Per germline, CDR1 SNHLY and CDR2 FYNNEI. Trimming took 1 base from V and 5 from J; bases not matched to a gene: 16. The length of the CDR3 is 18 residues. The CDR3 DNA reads TGTGCCAGCAGTGAAGGGGTCCACAGGGGGTCAGAAACGGACGAGCAGTACTTC. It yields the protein CASSEGVHRGSETDEQYF.

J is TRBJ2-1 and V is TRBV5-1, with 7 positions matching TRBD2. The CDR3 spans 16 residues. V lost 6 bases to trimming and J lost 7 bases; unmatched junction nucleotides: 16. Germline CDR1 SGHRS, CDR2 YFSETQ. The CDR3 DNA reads TGCGCCAGCACCGTGGGAGTAATTAGACTAGCTAATGAGCAGTTCTTC. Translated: CASTVGVIRLANEQFF.

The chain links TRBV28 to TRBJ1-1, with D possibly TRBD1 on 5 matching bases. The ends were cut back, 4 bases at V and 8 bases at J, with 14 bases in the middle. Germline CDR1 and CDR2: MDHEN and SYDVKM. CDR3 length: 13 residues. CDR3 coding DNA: TGTGCCAGCAGTTCTTCCGACAGATTGGAAGCTTTCTTT. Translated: CASSSSDRLEAFF.

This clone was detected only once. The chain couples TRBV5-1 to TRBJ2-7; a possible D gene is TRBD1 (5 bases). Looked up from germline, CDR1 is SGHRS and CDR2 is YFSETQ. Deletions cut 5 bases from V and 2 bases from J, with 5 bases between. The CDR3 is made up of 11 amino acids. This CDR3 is CASRQAYEQYF. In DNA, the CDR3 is TGCGCCAGCAGACAGGCCTACGAGCAGTACTTC.

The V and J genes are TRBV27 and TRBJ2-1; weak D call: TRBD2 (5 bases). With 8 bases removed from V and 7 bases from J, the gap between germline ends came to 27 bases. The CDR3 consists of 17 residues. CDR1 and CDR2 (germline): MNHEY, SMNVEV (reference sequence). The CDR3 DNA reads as TGTGCCAGCCGACCCCCCACATCTTTCGGTGGCGGGAATGAGCAGTTCTTC. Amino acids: CASRPPTSFGGGNEQFF.

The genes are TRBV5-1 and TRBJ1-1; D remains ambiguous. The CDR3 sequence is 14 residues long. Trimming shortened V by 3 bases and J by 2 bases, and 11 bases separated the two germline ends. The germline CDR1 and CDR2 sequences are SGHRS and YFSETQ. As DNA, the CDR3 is TGCGCCAGCAGCTCGAACCCGGTAAACACTGAAGCTTTCTTT. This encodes CASSSNPVNTEAFF.

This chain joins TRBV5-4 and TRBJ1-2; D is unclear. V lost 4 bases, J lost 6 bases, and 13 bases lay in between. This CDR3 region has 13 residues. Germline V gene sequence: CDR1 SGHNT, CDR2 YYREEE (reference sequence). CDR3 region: CASSPPGLDGYTF. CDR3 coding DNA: TGTGCCAGCAGCCCACCGGGGTTGGATGGCTACACCTTC.

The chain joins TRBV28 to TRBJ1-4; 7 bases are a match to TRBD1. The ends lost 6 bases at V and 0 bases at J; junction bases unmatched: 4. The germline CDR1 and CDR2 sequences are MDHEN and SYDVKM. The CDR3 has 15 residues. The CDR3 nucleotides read TGTGCCAGCAGCCAAAGGGGGCCAACTAATGAAAAACTGTTTTTT. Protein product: CASSQRGPTNEKLFF.

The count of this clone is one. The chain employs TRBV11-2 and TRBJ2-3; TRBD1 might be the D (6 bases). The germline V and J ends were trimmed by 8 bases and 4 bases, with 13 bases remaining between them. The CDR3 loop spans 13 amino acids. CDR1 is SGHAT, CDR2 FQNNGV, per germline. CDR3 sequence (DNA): TGTGCCAGCCTGGACAGCGTTGCAGATACGCAGTATTTT. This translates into CASLDSVADTQYF.

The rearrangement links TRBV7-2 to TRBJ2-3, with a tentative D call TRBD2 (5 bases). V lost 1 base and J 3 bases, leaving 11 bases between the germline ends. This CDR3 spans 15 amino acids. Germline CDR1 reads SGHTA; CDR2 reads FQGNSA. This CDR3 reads CASSLDAGGTDTQYF. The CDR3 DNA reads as TGTGCCAGCAGCTTAGACGCGGGCGGTACAGATACGCAGTATTTT.